This TCR beta chain was documented in a study of PD-1 blockade in mismatch repair-deficient tumors. Whole-study findings and limits: Rapid post-treatment expansion, then contraction, generally preceding radiologic response, marked tumor-resident clones.

Measured with immunoSEQ multiplex PCR; TCRdb has only the in-frame clones, and not every one. This sample has under 150,000 clones; more than 70% occur once, and the top ten carry 12%. Turning to this clone: Its target is not known.

The TCR sequence derives from an adult with mismatch repair-deficient cancer. The source material was peripheral blood, sampled approximately 72 weeks after starting pembrolizumab.

The CDR3 coding sequence is TGTGCCAGCAGCCAAGACAGCCCTGGCCAGCCCCAGCATTTT. This sequence encodes CASSQDSPGQPQHF. This chain uses TRBV6-6 with TRBJ1-5, with D perhaps TRBD1 (5 bases). V was clipped by 6 bases and J by 7 bases, with 16 bases between them. CDR1 and CDR2 (germline): MNHNY, SVGAGI (reference sequence). The CDR3 is made up of 14 amino acids.